This entry is about one TCR beta chain. This sample is drawn from a study of patients and donors after allogeneic stem cell transplantation. TCRdb independently ran MiXCR on the RT-PCR reads; one entry per CDR3 protein. The table includes 200,000 to 250,000 distinct CDR3 sequences, 13% to 15% detected once. The sequence came from a human donor who was either an allogeneic HSCT recipient or a stem cell or donor lymphocyte infusion donor (not recorded which). It is not recorded whose cells these are; they may come from a transplant donor. The sample was blood, either unsorted or a sorted T cell fraction (not recorded which).

CDR3 coding DNA: TGTGCCTGGGGGACAGGCCTCGGAAACACCATATATTTT. This codes for CAWGTGLGNTIYF. The V call is TRBV30, the J call TRBJ1-3, with 8 positions matching TRBD1. V shed 5 bases and J 4 bases; nucleotides not matched to a gene: 4. This CDR3 has 13 amino acids. Per germline, CDR1 GTSNPN and CDR2 SVGIG (reference sequence).